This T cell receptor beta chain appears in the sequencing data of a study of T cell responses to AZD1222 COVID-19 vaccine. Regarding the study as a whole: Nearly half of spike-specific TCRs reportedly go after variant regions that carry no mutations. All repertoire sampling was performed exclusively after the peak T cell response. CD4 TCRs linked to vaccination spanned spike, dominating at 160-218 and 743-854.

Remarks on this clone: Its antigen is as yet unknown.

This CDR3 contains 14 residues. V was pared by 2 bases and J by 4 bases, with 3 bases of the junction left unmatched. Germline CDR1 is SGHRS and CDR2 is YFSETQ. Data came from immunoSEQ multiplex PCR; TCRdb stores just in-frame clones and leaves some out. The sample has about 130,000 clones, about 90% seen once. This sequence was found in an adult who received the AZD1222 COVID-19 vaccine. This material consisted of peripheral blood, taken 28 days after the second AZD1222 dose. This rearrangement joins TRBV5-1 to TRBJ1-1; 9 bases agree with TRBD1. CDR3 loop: CASSLQGAGTEAFF. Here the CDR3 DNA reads TGCGCCAGCAGCTTACAGGGGGCGGGCACTGAAGCTTTCTTT.